This TCR beta chain was captured by sequencing in a study of graft-versus-host responses after intestinal transplantation. In the study overall: Anti-thymocyte globulin induction preceded 2 to 4 years of tacrolimus and steroid maintenance in all recipients.

This clone was detected a few times. Its antigen is unknown. The same CDR3 arises from other DNA sequences in this sample as well. Some clones are missing from TCRdb's copy, which holds only in-frame ones; the method was immunoSEQ multiplex PCR. The data contain some 10,000 clones, 90% to 95% of them singletons. Findings of the study overall: GvH clones were found in recipient marrow; some appeared first in ileum or blood.

The specimen was PBMCs, collected 65 to 70 days after transplant. The receptor's source is a human patient who received an intestinal transplant, so some T cells may come from the graft donor.

The CDR3 DNA follows: TGTGCCAGCAGCTTGAGGGGCACTGAAGCTTTCTTT. Its protein product is CASSLRGTEAFF. The chain links TRBV5-6 to TRBJ1-1; D is possibly TRBD1 (5 bases). Per germline, CDR1 SGHDT and CDR2 YYEEEE. The CDR3 sequence is 12 residues long. The V and J ends lost 1 base and 4 bases respectively, with 5 bases between them.